The 23 T cell receptor beta chains listed next were all sequenced from one sample in a study of blood T cell repertoires in COVID-19. Measured with immunoSEQ multiplex PCR; TCRdb has only the in-frame clones, and not every one. The sample yields about 240,000 clones, roughly 83% seen once. The sequencing sample was made of peripheral blood. The receptors derive from a man older than 75 with acute or convalescent COVID-19.

J is TRBJ2-1 and V is TRBV24-1, with TRBD1 matching 9 bases. Germline CDR1 KGHDR, CDR2 SFDVKD. CDR3 length: 13 residues. The V gene end was trimmed by 8 bases and the J gene end by 6 bases; junction bases not matched to a gene: 4. The CDR3 is CATMGQGRNEQFF. The CDR3 DNA sequence: TGTGCCACCATGGGACAGGGCCGCAATGAGCAGTTCTTC.

V usage is TRBV14 and J usage is TRBJ1-1; TRBD1 is a possible D gene (6 bases). Trimming removed 4 bases at V and 2 bases at J, with 11 bases between. Germline CDR1 reads SGHDN; CDR2 reads FVKESK. The CDR3 length is 14 residues. CDR3 nucleotides: TGTGCCAGCAGCCTCCAGGACAGAAACACTGAAGCTTTCTTT. This gives the protein CASSLQDRNTEAFF.

The chain has TRBV12-3 or TRBV12-4 and TRBJ1-1; D unclear. CDR3 length equals 13 residues. The ends were cut back, 0 bases at V and 3 bases at J, with 5 bases in the middle. CDR3 sequence (DNA): TGTGCCAGCAGTTTAGCGTTCGACACTGAAGCTTTCTTT. It is translated as CASSLAFDTEAFF.

The V gene is TRBV5-5, the J gene TRBJ2-3; 12 nucleotides match TRBD2. The CDR3 runs 15 residues. V lost 0 bases and J lost 6; bases outside the gene matches: 2. Germline values: CDR1 SGHKS, CDR2 YYEKEE (reference sequence). The CDR3 coding sequence is TGTGCCAGCAGCTTGGGGACTAGCGGGGCGGATACGCAGTATTTT. It codes for CASSLGTSGADTQYF.

The gene calls are TRBV5-4 and TRBJ2-2, with D perhaps matching TRBD2 (6 bases). This CDR3 has 15 residues. V was pared by 3 bases and J by 4 bases, with 13 bases between. Germline CDR1 is SGHNT and CDR2 is YYREEE (reference sequence). The CDR3: CASSWGLSSTGELFF. The DNA of the CDR3 is TGTGCCAGCAGCTGGGGACTGTCCTCCACCGGGGAGCTGTTTTTT. Using reference TRBV5-4 and TRBJ2-2 for the parts outside the CDR3, the full variable domain is ETGVTQSPTHLIKTRGQQVTLRCSSQSGHNTVSWYQQALGQGPQFIFQYYREEENGRGNFPPRFSGLQFPNYSSELNVNALELDDSALYLCASSWGLSSTGELFFGEGSRLTVL.

A single count supports this clone. The chain links TRBV5-4 to TRBJ1-2; D possibly corresponds to TRBD1 (5 bases). The CDR3 consists of 13 residues. Germline CDR1 reads SGHNT; CDR2 reads YYREEE (reference sequence). V was shortened by 4 bases and J by 4 bases, with 11 bases between the two germline ends. Here the CDR3 reads CASSLTQAYGYTF. CDR3 coding DNA: TGTGCCAGCAGCCTGACACAGGCCTATGGCTACACCTTC. Full variable domain (remainder filled in from reference TRBV5-4 and TRBJ1-2): ETGVTQSPTHLIKTRGQQVTLRCSSQSGHNTVSWYQQALGQGPQFIFQYYREEENGRGNFPPRFSGLQFPNYSSELNVNALELDDSALYLCASSLTQAYGYTFGSGTRLTVV.

The V and J genes are TRBV6-2 or TRBV6-3 and TRBJ1-1; 7 bases are a match to TRBD1. With V trimmed by 1 base and J by 8 bases, 4 bases remained unmatched. Germline V gene data show CDR1 as MNHEY and CDR2 as SVGEGT. CDR3 size: 13 residues. For the CDR3, the DNA is TGTGCCAGCAGTTACTTCCAACAGGGGGAAGCTTTCTTT. It yields the protein CASSYFQQGEAFF.

The V call is TRBV5-1, the J call TRBJ1-1; D ambiguous. With 3 bases removed from V and 1 base from J, the gap between germline ends came to 13 bases. The CDR3 contains 15 residues. Looked up from germline, CDR1 is SGHRS and CDR2 is YFSETQ. CDR3: CASSSGGVGNTEAFF. CDR3 nucleotides: TGCGCCAGCAGCTCGGGCGGGGTTGGGAACACTGAAGCTTTCTTT.

The rearrangement joins TRBV19 to TRBJ1-4; 8 bases agree with TRBD1. In germline, CDR1 is LNHDA, CDR2 SQIVND (reference sequence). J lost 10 bases, V lost 3 bases, and 10 bases had no gene match. This CDR3 region has 15 residues. CDR3 sequence (DNA): TGTGCCAGTAGTATCGGACAGGGAGAGTCAAGAAAACTGTTTTTT. This gives the protein CASSIGQGESRKLFF.

The gene calls are TRBV7-9 and TRBJ1-5; D not resolved. The CDR3 is made up of 17 amino acids. Germline CDR1 SEHNR, CDR2 FQNEAQ (reference sequence). Trimming pared 0 bases from V and 1 base from J, leaving 13 bases between. The CDR3 spells CASSLAMAGGSNQPQHF. CDR3 DNA sequence: TGTGCCAGCAGCTTAGCGATGGCAGGTGGAAGCAATCAGCCCCAGCATTTT.

This chain connects TRBV6-1 to TRBJ1-3; 8 bases are shared with TRBD1. The germline gives CDR1 MNHNS, CDR2 SASEGT. The CDR3 is 17 residues long. V lost 8 bases to trimming and J lost 0 bases; unmatched junction nucleotides: 12. This CDR3 reads CASRGLKTGASGNTIYF. The CDR3 bases are TGTGCCAGCCGTGGCCTCAAGACAGGGGCCTCTGGAAACACCATATATTTT.

This rearrangement joins TRBV11-2 to TRBJ2-3; D might be TRBD2 (6 bases). The CDR3 has 12 residues. V lost 7 bases and J 4 bases, leaving 9 bases between the germline ends. Germline V gene data show CDR1 as SGHAT and CDR2 as FQNNGV. Here the CDR3 reads CASTPGADTQYF. The CDR3, as DNA: TGTGCCAGCACCCCGGGGGCAGATACGCAGTATTTT. The full variable domain, completed using reference TRBV11-2 and TRBJ2-3, is EAGVAQSPRYKIIEKRQSVAFWCNPISGHATLYWYQQILGQGPKLLIQFQNNGVVDDSQLPKDRFSAERLKGVDSTLKIQPAKLEDSAVYLCASTPGADTQYFGPGTRLTVL.

The sample holds one count of this clone. The V call is TRBV6-2 or TRBV6-3, the J call TRBJ2-7, with D perhaps TRBD2 (7 bases). Germline CDR1 MNHEY, CDR2 SVGEGT. The CDR3 consists of 14 residues. Trimming removed 5 bases from V and 7 bases from J, with 18 bases in between. CDR3 residues: CASSPGGPGTEQYF. For the CDR3, the DNA is TGTGCCAGCAGTCCCGGGGGGCCCGGTACAGAGCAGTACTTC.

This clone has a single count. The CDR3 DNA is TGTGCCAGCAGCTTTCAGGGGGCGCATGGCTACACCTTC. Protein product: CASSFQGAHGYTF. This chain uses TRBV5-4 with TRBJ1-2, with 8 bases matching TRBD1. Per the germline V gene, CDR1 is SGHNT and CDR2 is YYREEE (reference sequence). The CDR3 totals 13 residues. Trimming removed 2 bases from V and 6 bases from J; junction bases left unmatched: 3.

The chain uses TRBV11-2 and TRBJ2-5; D is uncertain. Looked up from germline, CDR1 is SGHAT and CDR2 is FQNNGV. Trimming left V 0 bases short and J 5 bases short, with 4 bases between. CDR3 size: 12 residues. CDR3 region: CASSLDIETQYF. For the CDR3, the DNA is TGTGCCAGCAGCTTAGATATCGAGACCCAGTACTTC.

The gene calls are TRBV18 and TRBJ1-1, with D unclear. CDR3 size: 13 residues. Germline CDR1 KGHSH, CDR2 LQKENI. V lost 5 bases and J lost 4, with 11 bases in between. The CDR3 region is CASSSEVVTEAFF. As DNA, the CDR3 is TGTGCCAGCTCATCAGAGGTGGTCACTGAAGCTTTCTTT.

The chain combines TRBV5-6 with TRBJ2-2, with TRBD1 matching 7 bases. The J segment lost 4 bases and the V segment lost 3 bases, leaving 15 bases of the junction unmatched. This CDR3 comprises 18 residues. Looked up from germline, CDR1 is SGHDT and CDR2 is YYEEEE. Here the CDR3 reads CASSWGVIDRVITGELFF. The CDR3 coding sequence is TGTGCCAGCAGCTGGGGAGTGATTGACAGGGTAATCACCGGGGAGCTGTTTTTT.

This chain links TRBV5-1 with TRBJ2-2; TRBD1 matches 8 bases. Trimming took 5 bases from V and 6 from J; bases not matched to a gene: 9. This CDR3 region has 15 residues. Germline V gives CDR1 SGHRS, CDR2 YFSETQ. CDR3 DNA: TGCGCCAGCAGGACCTCGACAGGGGAGGCCGGGGAGCTGTTTTTT. Its translation is CASRTSTGEAGELFF. Supplemented by reference TRBV5-1 and TRBJ2-2, the full variable domain reads KAGVTQTPRYLIKTRGQQVTLSCSPISGHRSVSWYQQTPGQGLQFLFEYFSETQRNKGNFPGRFSGRQFSNSRSEMNVSTLELGDSALYLCASRTSTGEAGELFFGEGSRLTVL.

V usage is TRBV7-2 and J usage is TRBJ1-5; maybe TRBD1 (6 bases). Germline values: CDR1 SGHTA, CDR2 FQGNSA. Between the trimmed V and J ends, which lost 7 bases and 2 bases, there was a span of 15 bases. The CDR3 is 15 residues long. The CDR3 here is CASTLGGIGNQPQHF. The CDR3 DNA follows: TGTGCCAGCACCCTAGGGGGTATCGGCAATCAGCCCCAGCATTTT.

The CDR3 spells CASSSGNEKLFF. DNA of the CDR3: TGTGCCAGCAGTTCGGGAAATGAAAAACTGTTTTTT. The chain employs TRBV28 and TRBJ1-4; D is ambiguous. V was shortened by 4 bases and J by 5 bases, with 5 bases between the two germline ends. The CDR3 runs to 12 residues. Germline V lookup: CDR1 MDHEN, CDR2 SYDVKM.

CDR3 loop: CATRGGSTGELFF. Here the CDR3 DNA reads TGTGCCACCAGGGGGGGGTCCACCGGGGAGCTGTTTTTT. This rearrangement joins TRBV6-5 to TRBJ2-2, with D possibly being TRBD1 or TRBD2 (7 bases each). The germline CDR1 and CDR2 sequences are MNHEY and SVGAGI. CDR3 length equals 13 residues. Trimming removed 10 bases at V and 4 bases at J, with 13 bases between.

V gene TRBV6-7 combines with J gene TRBJ2-1, with 7 bases matching TRBD1. TRBV6-7 is an open reading frame, and its role is uncertain. The CDR3 is made up of 14 amino acids. J gave up 5 bases and V 3 bases, and 4 bases lay outside the gene matches. The CDR3 sequence is CASSYRQGDNEQFF. CDR3 DNA: TGTGCCAGCAGTTATAGACAGGGAGACAATGAGCAGTTCTTC.

A single count supports this clone. The gene calls are TRBV5-6 and TRBJ1-5; 10 bases line up with TRBD1. This CDR3 is 16 amino acids long. Germline lookup yields CDR1 SGHDT and CDR2 YYEEEE. V was pared by 1 base and J by 1 base, with 2 bases of the junction left unmatched. The CDR3 here is CASSLRQGASNQPQHF. The CDR3 region has the DNA TGTGCCAGCAGCTTGCGACAGGGGGCGAGCAATCAGCCCCAGCATTTT.